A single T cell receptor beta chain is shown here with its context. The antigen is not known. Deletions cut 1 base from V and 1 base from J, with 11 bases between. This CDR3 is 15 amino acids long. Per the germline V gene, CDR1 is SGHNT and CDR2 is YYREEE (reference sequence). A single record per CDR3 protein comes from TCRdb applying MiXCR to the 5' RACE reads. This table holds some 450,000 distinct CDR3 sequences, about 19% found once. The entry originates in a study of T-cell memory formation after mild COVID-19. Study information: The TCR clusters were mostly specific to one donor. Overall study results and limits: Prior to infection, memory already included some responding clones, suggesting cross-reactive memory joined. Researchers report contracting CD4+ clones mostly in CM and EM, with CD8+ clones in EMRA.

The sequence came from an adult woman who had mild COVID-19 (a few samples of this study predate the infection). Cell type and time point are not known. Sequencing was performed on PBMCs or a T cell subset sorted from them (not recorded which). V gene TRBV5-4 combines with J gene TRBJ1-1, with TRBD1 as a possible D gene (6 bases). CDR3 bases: TGTGCCAGCAGCTTGACCCCGGGGGCGAACACTGAAGCTTTCTTT. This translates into CASSLTPGANTEAFF.